This T cell receptor beta chain was observed in a study of naive and memory T cell subsets. Broader study findings: TCR counts from RNA may reflect activation-linked expression changes. Over 85% of naive TCR sequences appeared only once, unlike memory subsets.

This clonotype was detected many times. Antigen unknown. An equimolar mix of two oligonucleotides served as the beta constant-region primer for TRBC1 and TRBC2. A 12-nucleotide UMI and the SP2 primer were added to the cDNA 3' end by oligonucleotide ligation. TCRdb recomputed calls from the UMI-ligation and nested PCR reads with MiXCR, one row per CDR3 protein. The repertoire holds over 20,000 distinct CDR3 sequences, with 11% as singletons. Cells stained for CD3, CD4, CD8, CD45RA and CD27 were sorted into four subsets. The clonotype comes from a human donor in good health. What was sequenced was central memory CD8+ T cells from blood.

This CDR3 reads CATSRGFSGSTDTQYF. The CDR3 nucleotides are TGTGCCACCAGCAGAGGGTTTAGCGGGAGCACAGATACGCAGTATTTT. The rearrangement links TRBV15 to TRBJ2-3; 7 nucleotides match TRBD2. Germline V lookup: CDR1 LNHNV, CDR2 YYDKDF (reference sequence). Trimming took 1 base from V and 0 from J; bases not matched to a gene: 4. The CDR3 sequence is 16 residues long.